This T cell receptor beta chain was retrieved from a study of CD8+ T cells in alopecia areata. The study's findings and limits: Lesional scalp exceeded normal scalp in clonality, especially in alopecia totalis/universalis. Scalp specimens additionally yield sequences from normal skin's resident alphabeta T cells.

This clone was picked up a small number of times. Its specificity is not known. The genes and germline here are from mouse. Coverage ceases 4 residues before the CDR3 finishes, and the germline J gene fills in the end. Following RNA extraction, reverse transcription yielded cDNA that acted as the sequencing template. Generated by immunoSEQ multiplex PCR, the TCRdb table keeps only in-frame clones and is missing some. This sample carries some 110,000 clones, none of them present only once. Germline CDR1 reads NNHDY; CDR2 reads SYVADS. The ends were cut back, 1 base at V and 0 bases at J, with 10 bases in the middle. The CDR3 extends over 16 amino acids.

Material for sequencing was lesional skin. The chain is built from TRBV13-3 and TRBJ2-2; D possibly corresponds to TRBD1 (6 bases). This clonotype was obtained from a C3H/HeJ mouse with alopecia areata. Mouse strain MHC haplotype: H2-k. CDR3 sequence reads: CASSDTGTPNTGQLYF. CDR3 DNA (partial): TGTGCCAGCAGTGATACCGGGACACCAAACACCGGG.